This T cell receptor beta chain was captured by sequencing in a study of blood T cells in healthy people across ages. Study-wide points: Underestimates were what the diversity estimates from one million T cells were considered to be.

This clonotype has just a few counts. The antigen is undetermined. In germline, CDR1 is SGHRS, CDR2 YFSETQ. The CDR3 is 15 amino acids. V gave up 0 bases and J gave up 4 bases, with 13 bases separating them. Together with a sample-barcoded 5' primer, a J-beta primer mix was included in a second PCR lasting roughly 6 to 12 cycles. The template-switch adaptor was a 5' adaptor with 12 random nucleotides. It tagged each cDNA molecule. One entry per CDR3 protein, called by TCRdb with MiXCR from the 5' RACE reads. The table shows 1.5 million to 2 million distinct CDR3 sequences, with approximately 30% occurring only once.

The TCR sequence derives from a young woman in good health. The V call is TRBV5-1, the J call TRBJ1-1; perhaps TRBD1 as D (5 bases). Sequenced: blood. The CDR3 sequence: CASSLDGPRGTEAFF. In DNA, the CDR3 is TGCGCCAGCAGCTTGGATGGACCTAGGGGCACTGAAGCTTTCTTT. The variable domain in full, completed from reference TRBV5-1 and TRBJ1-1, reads KAGVTQTPRYLIKTRGQQVTLSCSPISGHRSVSWYQQTPGQGLQFLFEYFSETQRNKGNFPGRFSGRQFSNSRSEMNVSTLELGDSALYLCASSLDGPRGTEAFFGQGTRLTVV.